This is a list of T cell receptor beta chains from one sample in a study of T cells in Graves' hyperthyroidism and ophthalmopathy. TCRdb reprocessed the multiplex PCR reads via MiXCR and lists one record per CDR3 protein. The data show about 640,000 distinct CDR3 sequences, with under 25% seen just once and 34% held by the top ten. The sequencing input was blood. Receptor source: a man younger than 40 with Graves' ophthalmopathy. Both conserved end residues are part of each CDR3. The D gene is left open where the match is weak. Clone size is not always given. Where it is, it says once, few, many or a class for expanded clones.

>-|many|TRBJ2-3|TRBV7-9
TGTGCCAGCAGCTTAGGACGCGGTTCAGATACGCAGTATTTT
CASSLGRGSDTQYF
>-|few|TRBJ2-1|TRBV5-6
TGTGCCAGCAGCTTGGGACCGACCGTAAATGAGCAGTTCTTC
CASSLGPTVNEQFF
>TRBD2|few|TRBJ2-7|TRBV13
TGTGCCAGCAGCCGGACTAGCGGGGATGCGCTACGCGAGCAGTACTTC
CASSRTSGDALREQYF
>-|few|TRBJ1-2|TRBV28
TGTGCCAGCAGCCGAAGACGGCCCTATGGCTACACCTTC
CASSRRRPYGYTF
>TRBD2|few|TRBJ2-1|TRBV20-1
TGCAGTGCTAGAGATCGCCGGAGACTAGCGGGAGATAATGAGCAGTTCTTC
CSARDRRRLAGDNEQFF
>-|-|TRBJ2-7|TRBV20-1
TGCAGTGCTCGTTTTTTAGCGGAGTCTACCTACGAGCAGTACTTC
CSARFLAESTYEQYF
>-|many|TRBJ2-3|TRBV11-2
TGTGCCAGCACCCGGCAGCGGCCTACTAGCACAGATACGCAGTATTTT
CASTRQRPTSTDTQYF
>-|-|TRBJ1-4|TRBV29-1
TGCAGCGTCGCCGGCGGGGTAGGTGAAAAACTGTTTTTT
CSVAGGVGEKLFF
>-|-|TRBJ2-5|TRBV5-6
TGTGCCAGCAGCTTAATAGCGAGTGGAGAGACCCAGTACTTC
CASSLIASGETQYF
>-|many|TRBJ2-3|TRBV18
TGTGCCAGCTCACCAGCCAGGGTAGCAGATACGCAGTATTTT
CASSPARVADTQYF
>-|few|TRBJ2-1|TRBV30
TGTGCCTGGAGTGTTGGGGACTTATACAATGAGCAGTTCTTC
CAWSVGDLYNEQFF
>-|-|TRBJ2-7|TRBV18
TGTGCCAGCTCACCACCAAGGCCGGGGCCCCTTTCCTACGAGCAGTACTTC
CASSPPRPGPLSYEQYF
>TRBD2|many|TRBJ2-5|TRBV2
TGTGCCAGCAGTGGTTGGACTAGCAGTCAAGAGACCCAGTACTTC
CASSGWTSSQETQYF
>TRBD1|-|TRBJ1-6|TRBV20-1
TGCAGTGCTAGAGGAACCAGGGGGTTGAATTCACCCCTCCACTTT
CSARGTRGLNSPLHF
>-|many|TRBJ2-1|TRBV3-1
TGTGCCAGCAAAGGAATAGCGTCCAATGAGCAGTTCTTC
CASKGIASNEQFF
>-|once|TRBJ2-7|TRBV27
TGTGCCAGCAGCAACTCCTACAGGGTTACCTACGAGCAGTACTTC
CASSNSYRVTYEQYF
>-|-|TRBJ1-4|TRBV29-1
TGCAGCGCTGCCAAGGGTACAGGGCCAGGAGAAAAACTGTTTTTT
CSAAKGTGPGEKLFF
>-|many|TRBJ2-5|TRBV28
TGTGCCAGCAGACAGGGAGGAGAGACCCAGTACTTC
CASRQGGETQYF
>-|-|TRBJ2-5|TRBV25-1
TGTGCCAGCAGTGACCCTAACCTAGCGAAAGAGGCCCAGTACTTC
CASSDPNLAKEAQYF
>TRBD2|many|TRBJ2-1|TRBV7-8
TGTGCCAGCAGTCCAAGCGGGAGGGGGGCCTACAATGAGCAGTTCTTC
CASSPSGRGAYNEQFF
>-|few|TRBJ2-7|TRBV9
TGTGCCAGCGGGCACTCGGGCGAGCAGTACTTC
CASGHSGEQYF
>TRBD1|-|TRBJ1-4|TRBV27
TGTGCCAGCAGTTCTAAAGGGCCCGGACAGGCTAATGAAAAACTGTTTTTT
CASSSKGPGQANEKLFF
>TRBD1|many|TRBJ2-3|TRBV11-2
TGTGCCAGCAGCATCCGGGACAGGGTGGAAGATACGCAGTATTTT
CASSIRDRVEDTQYF
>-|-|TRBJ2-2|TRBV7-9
TGTGCCACCCCCTCCCGGGGAGGAATTAACACCGGGGAGCTGTTTTTT
CATPSRGGINTGELFF
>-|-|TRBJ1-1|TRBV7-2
TGTGCCAGCAGCTTAGAATCAGGGATGAACACTGAAACTTTCTTT
CASSLESGMNTETFF
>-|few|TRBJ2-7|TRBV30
TGTGCCTGGAACCGGGGTCCTCGCGAGCAGTACTTC
CAWNRGPREQYF
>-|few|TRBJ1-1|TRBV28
TGTGCCAGCAGTTCAGCAGGGAGCACTGAAGCTTTCTTT
CASSSAGSTEAFF
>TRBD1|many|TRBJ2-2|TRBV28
TGTGCCAGCAGTCTTATGGCTACCGGGACAGCGAACACCGGGGAGCTGTTTTTT
CASSLMATGTANTGELFF
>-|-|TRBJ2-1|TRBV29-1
TGCAGCGTCCAGGGGCCGACCAACAATGAGCAGTTCTTC
CSVQGPTNNEQFF
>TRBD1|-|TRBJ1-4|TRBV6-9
TGTGCCAGCAGTTATAACAGGGGAACTAATGAAAAACTGTTTTTT
CASSYNRGTNEKLFF
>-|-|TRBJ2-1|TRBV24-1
TGTGCCACCAGTGATTCACAGGGTATGAATGAGCAGTTCTTC
CATSDSQGMNEQFF
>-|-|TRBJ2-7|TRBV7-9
TGTGCCAGCAGCTTACCCGCGGGCTACGAGCAGTACTTC
CASSLPAGYEQYF
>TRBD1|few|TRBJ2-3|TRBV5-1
TGCGCCAGCAGCTTGGCAGCGACAGGGGGCGCAGATACGCAGTATTTT
CASSLAATGGADTQYF
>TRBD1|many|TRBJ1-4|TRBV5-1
TGCGCCAGCAGCTTAACGGGACAGGGTGCAACTAATGAAAAACTGTTTTTT
CASSLTGQGATNEKLFF
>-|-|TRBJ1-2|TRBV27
TGTGCCAGCAGTTTATCGATTCGGGGGGCTGACGGCTACACCTTC
CASSLSIRGADGYTF